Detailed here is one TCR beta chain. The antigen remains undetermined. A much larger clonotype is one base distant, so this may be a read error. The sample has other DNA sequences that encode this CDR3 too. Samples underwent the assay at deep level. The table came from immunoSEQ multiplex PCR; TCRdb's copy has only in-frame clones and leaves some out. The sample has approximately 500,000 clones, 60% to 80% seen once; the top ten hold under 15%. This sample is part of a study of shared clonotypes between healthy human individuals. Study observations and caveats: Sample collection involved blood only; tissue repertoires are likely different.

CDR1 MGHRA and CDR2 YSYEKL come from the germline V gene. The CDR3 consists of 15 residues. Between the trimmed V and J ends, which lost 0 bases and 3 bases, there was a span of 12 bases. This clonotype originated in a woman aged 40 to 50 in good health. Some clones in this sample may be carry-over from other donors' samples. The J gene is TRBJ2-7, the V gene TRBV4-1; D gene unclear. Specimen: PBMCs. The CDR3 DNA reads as TGCGCCAGCAGCCAAGATCCCCTGGCCCGCTACGAGCAGTACTTC. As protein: CASSQDPLARYEQYF.